This T cell receptor (beta chain) was recovered during a study of PD-L1 blockade in urothelial cancer. Study context: Analyzed time points were 3 weeks (second dose) and 6 weeks after therapy began.

Produced via immunoSEQ multiplex PCR; TCRdb's table is partial and in-frame only. The repertoire consists of over 65,000 clones, with 84% occurring once and the leading ten covering roughly 4.8%. Germline CDR1 and CDR2: SGDLS and YYNGEE. CDR3 length: 14 residues. Trimming removed 4 bases at V and 6 bases at J, with 16 bases between. The chain uses TRBV9 and TRBJ1-2; D perhaps matches TRBD1 (5 bases). This receptor was taken from a man aged 70-80 years with urothelial cancer. The sequences come from PBMCs, collected around atezolizumab (anti-PD-L1) treatment. The DNA for the CDR3 is TGTGCCAGCAGCTTCAGGGTGGACGACGATGGCTACACCTTC. This gives the protein CASSFRVDDDGYTF. The full variable domain, its missing parts supplied by reference TRBV9 and TRBJ1-2, is DSGVTQTPKHLITATGQRVTLRCSPRSGDLSVYWYQQSLDQGLQFLIQYYNGEERAKGNILERFSAQQFPDLHSELNLSSLELGDSALYFCASSFRVDDDGYTFGSGTRLTVV.